The present entry profiles one TCR beta chain with its context. The data were obtained in a study of blood T cell repertoires in COVID-19. Study summary: The United States, Italy and Spain were the sources of the acute and convalescent COVID-19 samples.

Repertoires were generated with immunoSEQ multiplex PCR, while TCRdb's copy carries only in-frame clones and drops some. The repertoire holds about 120,000 clones, with roughly 90% as singletons. Germline V CDR1 and CDR2: LNHDA, SQIVND (reference sequence). V was trimmed by 5 bases and J by 4 bases, leaving 14 bases between them. The CDR3 has 14 residues. The origin of this receptor is a human donor in a cohort sampled during active COVID-19. Sequenced input: peripheral blood. The chain links TRBV19 to TRBJ1-2; possibly TRBD1 for D (5 bases). The CDR3 nucleotides read TGTGCCAGTAGTCCTCATAGGGACTCCTATGGCTACACCTTC. Its translation: CASSPHRDSYGYTF.